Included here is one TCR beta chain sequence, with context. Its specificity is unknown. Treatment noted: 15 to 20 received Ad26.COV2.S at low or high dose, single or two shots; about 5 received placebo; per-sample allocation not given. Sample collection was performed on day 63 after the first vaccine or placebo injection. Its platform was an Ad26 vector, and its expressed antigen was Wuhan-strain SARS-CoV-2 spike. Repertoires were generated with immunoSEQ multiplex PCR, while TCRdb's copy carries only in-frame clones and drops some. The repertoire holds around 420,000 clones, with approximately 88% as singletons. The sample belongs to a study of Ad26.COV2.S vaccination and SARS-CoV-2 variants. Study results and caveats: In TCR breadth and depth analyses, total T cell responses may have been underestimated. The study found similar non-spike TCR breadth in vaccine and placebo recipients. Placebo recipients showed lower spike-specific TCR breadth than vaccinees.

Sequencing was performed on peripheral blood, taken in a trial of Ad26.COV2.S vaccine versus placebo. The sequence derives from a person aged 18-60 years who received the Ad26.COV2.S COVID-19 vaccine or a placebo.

The CDR3 loop is CASSQGMGGSFWKLFF. The CDR3 DNA is TGCGCCAGCAGCCAAGGGATGGGCGGTTCCTTCTGGAAACTGTTTTTT. The chain recombines TRBV4-1 with TRBJ1-4; D is ambiguous. V shed 1 base and J shed 11 bases, with 20 bases lying between them. The CDR3 runs to 16 residues. Germline V gene sequence: CDR1 MGHRA, CDR2 YSYEKL.